What follows are 8 T cell receptor beta chains derived from one specimen sequenced in a study of PD-1 blockade in classical Hodgkin lymphoma. Using immunoSEQ multiplex PCR, the repertoire was profiled, and TCRdb retains in-frame clones only, with some absent. The sample holds tens of thousands of clones, roughly 80% seen once. Time point in this sample: cycle 4 day 1 (C4D1), after less than 7 weeks of nivolumab. Every single patient, without exception, relapsed after autologous stem cell transplantation, and brentuximab vedotin exposure varied. By magnetic negative selection, CD4+ T cells were purified from thawed PBMCs. Sequencing used CD4+ T cells from blood, obtained before the fourth cycle of nivolumab. Receptor source: a human donor with classical Hodgkin lymphoma.

This rearrangement joins TRBV7-2 to TRBJ2-7; D not resolved. The CDR3 contains 13 residues. In germline, CDR1 is SGHTA, CDR2 FQGNSA. Deletions cut 1 base from V and 6 bases from J, with 10 bases between. In DNA, the CDR3 is TGTGCCAGCAGCTTAGAAACCGCTGGCGAGCAGTACTTC. Protein sequence: CASSLETAGEQYF.

This clone has just one count. The CDR3 loop is CASSIRTSGITDTQYF. CDR3 sequence (DNA): TGTGCCAGCAGCATTAGGACTAGCGGGATTACAGATACGCAGTATTTT. V is TRBV7-9 and J is TRBJ2-3, with 12 bases that match TRBD2. Unmatched junction bases numbered 6, after V lost 5 bases and J lost 3 bases. This CDR3 is 16 amino acids long. CDR1 and CDR2 from the germline V gene are SEHNR and FQNEAQ (reference sequence).

CDR3 nucleotides: TGTGCCAGCAGCCGGACAGGGTCTGGGGCCAACGTCCTGACTTTC. This translates into CASSRTGSGANVLTF. This chain uses TRBV6-5 with TRBJ2-6; 8 bases map to TRBD1. CDR1 and CDR2 from the germline V gene are MNHEY and SVGAGI. This CDR3 comprises 15 residues. Germline trimming cut 6 bases from V and 1 base from J; bases unmatched to any gene: 2.

This chain connects TRBV4-3 to TRBJ2-1; a possible D gene is TRBD2 (6 bases). Germline V gives CDR1 LGHNA, CDR2 YSLEER. V lost 3 bases and J lost 7, with 16 bases in between. The CDR3 totals 15 residues. CDR3 coding DNA: TGCGCCAGCAGCCAGGGGGACTGGCTAAGGAATGAGCAGTTCTTC. It is translated as CASSQGDWLRNEQFF.

This chain joins TRBV20-1 and TRBJ1-2, with TRBD1 as a possible D gene (5 bases). The CDR3 sequence is 10 residues long. The V gene's germline CDR1 is DFQATT and CDR2 SNEGSKA (reference sequence). As DNA, the CDR3 is TGCAGGGCTGGCAGGGAGTTTAACACCTTC. Its translation: CRAGREFNTF.

The rearrangement joins TRBV6-6 to TRBJ1-2; a weak D match, TRBD1 (6 bases). Germline CDR1 reads MNHNY; CDR2 reads SVGAGI (reference sequence). This CDR3 has 13 residues. V shed 3 bases and J shed 5 bases, with 10 bases lying between them. CDR3 loop: CASSYDRRYGYTF. The CDR3 bases are TGTGCCAGCAGTTATGACAGGAGGTATGGCTACACCTTC.

The chain recombines TRBV18 with TRBJ2-7, with TRBD2 matching 11 bases. J lost 2 bases, V lost 6 bases, and 6 bases had no gene match. The CDR3 length is 15 residues. Per the germline V gene, CDR1 is KGHSH and CDR2 is LQKENI. CDR3 DNA: TGTGCCAGCTCCCCCATAGCGGGAGGGCCCTACGAGCAGTACTTC. Protein: CASSPIAGGPYEQYF.

This clone was found a few times. The chain uses TRBV7-8 and TRBJ2-2; D is uncertain. CDR1 is SGHVS and CDR2 is FQNEAQ in the germline V gene. Trimming took off 1 base at V and 0 bases at J, with 3 bases between the two ends. This CDR3 is built from 14 residues. The CDR3 loop is CASSLVANTGELFF. Here the CDR3 DNA reads TGTGCCAGCAGCTTAGTCGCGAACACCGGGGAGCTGTTTTTT.